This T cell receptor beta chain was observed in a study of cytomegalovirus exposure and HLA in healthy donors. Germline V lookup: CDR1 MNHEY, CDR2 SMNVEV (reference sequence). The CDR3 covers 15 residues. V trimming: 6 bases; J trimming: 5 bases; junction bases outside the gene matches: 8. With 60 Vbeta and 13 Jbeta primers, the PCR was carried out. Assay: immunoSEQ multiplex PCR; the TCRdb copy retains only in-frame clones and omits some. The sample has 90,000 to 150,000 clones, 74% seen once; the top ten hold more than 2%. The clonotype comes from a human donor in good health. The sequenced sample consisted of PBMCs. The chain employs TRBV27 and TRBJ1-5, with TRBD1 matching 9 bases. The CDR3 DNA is TGTGCCAGCAGAAAACAGGGGGCGCTGGATCAGCCCCAGCATTTT. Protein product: CASRKQGALDQPQHF.